Below are 28 T cell receptor beta chains sequenced from a single sample in a study of blood T cell repertoires in COVID-19. Assay used: immunoSEQ multiplex PCR; TCRdb lists only in-frame clones, some missing. Among roughly 230,000 clones listed, around 90% were seen once. Sequenced: peripheral blood. The receptors originated from a woman aged 55-69 years with COVID-19, enrolled during active disease.

V gene TRBV6-5 combines with J gene TRBJ2-1, with 10 bases that match TRBD2. J lost 6 bases, V lost 6 bases, and 5 bases had no gene match. The CDR3 has 14 amino acids. The germline CDR1 and CDR2 sequences are MNHEY and SVGAGI. The CDR3 DNA sequence: TGTGCCAGCAGGGAGCGGGGGGGCCCCAATGAGCAGTTCTTC. Residues: CASRERGGPNEQFF.

V and J are TRBV11-2 and TRBJ1-4; the match to TRBD1 covers 9 bases. Germline loops: CDR1 SGHAT, CDR2 FQNNGV. The J segment lost 5 bases and the V segment lost 5 bases, leaving 6 bases of the junction unmatched. CDR3 length: 15 amino acids. CDR3 in amino acids: CASSISGTGNEKLFF. The CDR3 nucleotides are TGTGCCAGCAGCATTTCCGGGACAGGGAATGAAAAACTGTTTTTT.

Notes on this clone: At one of its ends the junction is not consistent with the germline gene, which may arise from a read error. The rearrangement uses TRBV7-7 and TRBJ2-2; TRBD2 agrees at 7 bases. CDR1 is SSHAT, CDR2 FNYEAQ, per germline (reference sequence). The length of the CDR3 is 15 residues. CDR3 nucleotides: TGTGCTAGCAGCTTTAGCGGGCCAAACACCGGGGAGCTGTTTTTT. The encoded protein is CASSFSGPNTGELFF.

The chain carries TRBV5-1 and TRBJ1-2; a possible D gene is TRBD1 (6 bases). There are 13 residues in the CDR3. Germline-derived CDR1 and CDR2 are SGHRS and YFSETQ. The ends were cut back, 7 bases at V and 4 bases at J, with 14 bases in the middle. CDR3 region: CASANEGVYGYTF. The CDR3 coding sequence is TGCGCCAGCGCTAACGAGGGGGTCTATGGCTACACCTTC.

This clone occurred once. CDR3 residues: CASLGDTSGSGYTF. The DNA for the CDR3 is TGCGCCAGCTTGGGAGACACGTCGGGGTCTGGCTACACCTTC. The rearrangement uses TRBV10-2 and TRBJ1-2; D remains ambiguous. The germline gives CDR1 WSHSY, CDR2 SAAADI. The CDR3 has 14 amino acids. V was shortened by 8 bases and J by 7 bases, with 20 bases between the two germline ends.

The genes are TRBV2 and TRBJ2-3; 7 bases fit TRBD1. Germline V gives CDR1 SNHLY, CDR2 FYNNEI. With V trimmed by 1 base and J by 4 bases, 2 bases remained unmatched. This CDR3 is built from 14 residues. The CDR3 coding sequence is TGTGCCAGCAGTGAAGGGCAGGGGGCAGATACGCAGTATTTT. Its translation is CASSEGQGADTQYF.

This clone was seen a handful of times. This chain joins TRBV7-8 and TRBJ2-3; 7 bases agree with TRBD2. The CDR3 runs to 12 residues. Germline-derived CDR1 and CDR2 are SGHVS and FQNEAQ. V lost 5 bases and J lost 8; bases outside the gene matches: 4. The CDR3: CASSPQRGTQYF. CDR3 sequence (DNA): TGTGCCAGCAGCCCCCAGCGGGGTACGCAGTATTTT.

This clone has ten or more counts. J is TRBJ2-3 and V is TRBV4-2; 10 nucleotides align to TRBD2. The J segment lost 0 bases and the V segment lost 4 bases, leaving 13 bases of the junction unmatched. The CDR3 is 19 amino acids. The V gene's germline CDR1 is LGHNA and CDR2 YNFKEQ. CDR3 amino acids: CASSPVPVGAGGSTDTQYF. CDR3 nucleotide sequence: TGTGCCAGCAGCCCCGTCCCCGTAGGAGCGGGGGGGAGCACAGATACGCAGTATTTT.

CDR3 in DNA: TGTGCCAGCAGCCCGGGGGACAGATCCTCGGGCCAGCCCCAGCATTTT. This translates into CASSPGDRSSGQPQHF. This sequence joins TRBV5-6 and TRBJ1-5; TRBD1 matches at 7 bases. The germline V gene encodes CDR1 SGHDT and CDR2 YYEEEE. V shed 4 bases, J shed 7 bases, and the junction held 14 bases outside the gene matches. This CDR3 is built from 16 residues.

The chain recombines TRBV27 with TRBJ2-7, with a tentative D call TRBD2 (5 bases). V lost 0 bases to trimming and J lost 2 bases, with 11 bases between them. Germline assignment: CDR1 MNHEY and CDR2 SMNVEV (reference sequence). The CDR3 length is 15 residues. CDR3 in DNA: TGTGCCAGCAGTTTATCCGCCGGAGCGGCCTACGAGCAGTACTTC. It specifies CASSLSAGAAYEQYF.

The gene calls are TRBV3-1 (or the pseudogene TRBV3-2) and TRBJ2-1; maybe TRBD2 (7 bases). The CDR3 has 17 amino acids. Germline CDR1 LGHDT, CDR2 YNNKEL (reference sequence). Trimming pared 0 bases from V and 3 bases from J, leaving 15 bases between. The CDR3 protein is CASSQDKGGGLYNEQFF. DNA of the CDR3: TGTGCCAGCAGCCAAGATAAGGGCGGGGGCCTCTACAATGAGCAGTTCTTC.

There are many counts of this clone. The V and J genes are TRBV5-8 and TRBJ1-6; 11 nucleotides align to TRBD1. The CDR3 length is 14 residues. The germline gives CDR1 SGHTS, CDR2 YDEGEE. V trimming: 4 bases; J trimming: 9 bases; junction bases outside the gene matches: 3. The CDR3 protein is CASSGGQGGSPLHF. CDR3 coding DNA: TGTGCCAGCAGCGGGGGACAGGGGGGTTCACCCCTCCACTTT.

The rearrangement joins TRBV4-2 to TRBJ1-2; 7 nucleotides agree with TRBD1. Germline V lookup: CDR1 LGHNA, CDR2 YNFKEQ. The junction had 1 base not matched to a gene; V was cut back by 3 bases and J by 3 bases. The CDR3 is made up of 13 amino acids. The CDR3 spells CASSHGQDYGYTF. CDR3 in DNA: TGTGCCAGCAGCCACGGACAGGACTATGGCTACACCTTC.

The V call is TRBV5-1, the J call TRBJ2-7, with 11 bases aligning to TRBD2. Trimming at V came to 0 bases and at J to 0 bases, leaving 5 bases not matched to a gene. The germline V gene has CDR1 SGHRS and CDR2 YFSETQ. There are 17 residues in the CDR3. The CDR3 bases are TGCGCCAGCAGCTTGGGTGGACTAGCGGGTCACTCCTACGAGCAGTACTTC. Protein: CASSLGGLAGHSYEQYF.

The CDR3: CASSRADRTYGYTF. DNA for the CDR3: TGTGCCAGCTCACGGGCGGACAGAACATATGGCTACACCTTC. The J gene is TRBJ1-2, the V gene TRBV18, with a possible D match to TRBD1 (6 bases). Trimming pared 4 bases from V and 5 bases from J, leaving 14 bases between. This CDR3 is 14 amino acids long. The V gene's germline CDR1 is KGHSH and CDR2 LQKENI.

The genes are TRBV5-4 and TRBJ1-5; 7 nucleotides align to TRBD1. The length of the CDR3 is 14 residues. CDR1 is SGHNT, CDR2 YYREEE, per germline (reference sequence). V shed 4 bases and J 3 bases; nucleotides not matched to a gene: 4. The CDR3 DNA sequence: TGTGCCAGCAGCATACAGGGGTCCAATCAGCCCCAGCATTTT. Amino acids: CASSIQGSNQPQHF.

The chain links TRBV6-4 to TRBJ1-3; the match to TRBD1 covers 7 bases. Germline lookup yields CDR1 MRHNA and CDR2 SNTAGT. The CDR3 consists of 20 residues. V dropped 2 bases and J dropped 0; count of bases not matched to a gene: 16. The chain's CDR3 is CASSDPITRGQSFSGNTIYF. CDR3 in DNA: TGTGCCAGCAGTGACCCCATTACCCGGGGACAGAGTTTCTCTGGAAACACCATATATTTT.

As DNA, the CDR3 is TGTGCCAGCAGCAGGACAGAATCAACCTCTGGAAACACCATATATTTT. It specifies CASSRTESTSGNTIYF. J is TRBJ1-3 and V is TRBV7-6; D perhaps matches TRBD1 (6 bases). V lost 5 bases and J lost 0, with 14 bases in between. The CDR3 sequence is 16 residues long. Germline V gene data show CDR1 as SGHVS and CDR2 as FNYEAQ.

This chain uses TRBV5-1 with TRBJ2-7, with unresolved D. CDR1 and CDR2 from the germline V gene are SGHRS and YFSETQ. The CDR3 has 16 residues. V lost 4 bases and J lost 6, with 23 bases in between. In nucleotides, the CDR3 is TGCGCCAGCAGCCCTGTCCGCGAGAGGCTACGAGGCGAGCAGTACTTC. Amino acid sequence: CASSPVRERLRGEQYF.

Concerning this clone: This same CDR3 is encoded by further DNA sequences in the sample. This sequence joins TRBV18 and TRBJ1-4; D gene ambiguous. This CDR3 comprises 14 residues. Germline V gene sequence: CDR1 KGHSH, CDR2 LQKENI. Trimming removed 3 bases at V and 0 bases at J, with 5 bases between. This CDR3 is CASSPSATNEKLFF. CDR3 DNA: TGTGCCAGCTCACCCAGCGCAACTAATGAAAAACTGTTTTTT.

This clone showed up just once. This sequence joins TRBV14 and TRBJ1-1, with D tentatively TRBD1 (5 bases). The length of the CDR3 is 16 residues. Germline assignment: CDR1 SGHDN and CDR2 FVKESK. The V end lost 3 bases, the J end lost 1 base, and 15 bases lay between the germline ends. CDR3 residues: CASSQGSVGENTEAFF. As DNA, the CDR3 is TGTGCCAGCAGCCAGGGGTCTGTAGGGGAGAACACTGAAGCTTTCTTT.

This sequence joins TRBV7-9 and TRBJ2-7, with D possibly being TRBD1 (5 bases). V dropped 5 bases and J dropped 4 bases, with 9 bases sitting between them. The CDR3 is 12 residues long. Germline V gene lookup returns CDR1 SEHNR and CDR2 FQNEAQ (reference sequence). The CDR3 DNA reads TGTGCCAGCAGCAGGGGCGCATACGAGCAGTACTTC. Translated: CASSRGAYEQYF.

The chain couples TRBV10-3 to TRBJ2-5, with D unclear. CDR1 and CDR2 from the germline V gene are ENHRY and SYGVKD. V dropped 1 base and J dropped 3 bases, with 6 bases sitting between them. This CDR3 comprises 13 residues. CDR3 amino acids: CAISEFLEETQYF. CDR3 in DNA: TGTGCCATCAGTGAGTTCCTCGAAGAGACCCAGTACTTC.

V is TRBV7-9 and J is TRBJ2-3; D not certain. Germline CDR1 SEHNR, CDR2 FQNEAQ (reference sequence). The CDR3 spans 14 residues. The V and J ends lost 5 bases and 4 bases respectively, with 13 bases between them. The CDR3 reads CASSLTTPADTQYF. The CDR3, as DNA: TGTGCCAGCAGCCTAACGACTCCCGCAGATACGCAGTATTTT.

This clone appeared a few times. V usage is TRBV18 and J usage is TRBJ1-2; tentative D call: TRBD1 (5 bases). Germline loops: CDR1 KGHSH, CDR2 LQKENI. The CDR3 covers 15 residues. The V end lost 3 bases, the J end lost 9 bases, and 20 bases lay between the germline ends. The CDR3 coding sequence is TGTGCCAGCTCACCCAACCTGAGCCGAAGGGGTAGCTACACCTTC. Translating it yields CASSPNLSRRGSYTF.

The chain joins TRBV11-3 to TRBJ2-3; 7 bases are a match to TRBD1. Germline CDR1 SGHNT, CDR2 YENEEA. Trimming took 2 bases from V and 5 from J; bases not matched to a gene: 7. This CDR3 comprises 15 residues. This chain's CDR3 is CASSLRQGVQDTQYF. The CDR3 DNA reads TGTGCCAGCAGCTTAAGACAGGGAGTTCAAGATACGCAGTATTTT.

The chain is built from TRBV2 and TRBJ1-1; D may be TRBD1 (5 bases). The V and J ends lost 4 bases and 3 bases respectively, with 9 bases between them. Germline loops: CDR1 SNHLY, CDR2 FYNNEI. This CDR3 comprises 13 residues. CDR3 coding DNA: TGTGCCAGCAGTGCTCGCAGGGACACTGAAGCTTTCTTT. Residues: CASSARRDTEAFF.

The gene calls are TRBV20-1 and TRBJ2-5, with TRBD2 identical over 13 bases. This CDR3 has 15 amino acids. Germline loops: CDR1 DFQATT, CDR2 SNEGSKA (reference sequence). The V gene end was trimmed by 3 bases and the J gene end by 2 bases; junction bases not matched to a gene: 3. This CDR3 is CSASGTSGDQETQYF. As DNA, the CDR3 is TGCAGTGCTAGTGGGACTAGCGGGGATCAAGAGACCCAGTACTTC.